This entry lists 23 T cell receptor beta chains sequenced from one sample in a study of blood T cell repertoires in COVID-19. Only in-frame clones appear in the TCRdb table, and some are missing; sequencing was by immunoSEQ multiplex PCR. The sample holds under 500,000 clones; 70% to 90% are singletons and the top ten take under 2%. Sequencing was performed on PBMCs or T cells enriched from blood (not recorded which). These receptors were taken from a young woman with acute COVID-19.

A single count supports this clone. The CDR3 bases are TGTGCCAGCAGTTCAAGGACAGGGGCTAGAACTGAAGCTTTCTTT. Residues: CASSSRTGARTEAFF. The chain joins TRBV27 to TRBJ1-1; TRBD1 matches 9 bases. V lost 4 bases and J lost 5; bases outside the gene matches: 8. The CDR3 runs 15 residues. In germline, CDR1 is MNHEY, CDR2 SMNVEV (reference sequence).

The chain has TRBV4-3 and TRBJ2-7; 7 bases agree with TRBD1. The CDR3 contains 15 residues. The germline CDR1 and CDR2 sequences are LGHNA and YSLEER. J lost 5 bases, V lost 1 base, and 8 bases had no gene match. The CDR3 loop reads CASSQGNRGKDEQYF. CDR3 in DNA: TGCGCCAGCAGCCAAGGGAACAGGGGAAAGGACGAGCAGTACTTC.

This clone was recorded only once. The genes are TRBV2 and TRBJ2-1; D is uncertain. Germline lookup yields CDR1 SNHLY and CDR2 FYNNEI. There are 12 residues in the CDR3. V lost 6 bases and J 6 bases, leaving 9 bases between the germline ends. CDR3 in DNA: TGTGCCAGCAGCCTTGACTTCAATGAGCAGTTCTTC. This encodes CASSLDFNEQFF. The whole variable domain, remainder taken from reference TRBV2 and TRBJ2-1, is EPEVTQTPSHQVTQMGQEVILRCVPISNHLYFYWYRQILGQKVEFLVSFYNNEISEKSEIFDDQFSVERPDGSNFTLKIRSTKLEDSAMYFCASSLDFNEQFFGPGTRLTVL.

This clone was seen a few times. The V and J genes are TRBV10-3 and TRBJ2-1; 7 bases are shared with TRBD1. Germline V gives CDR1 ENHRY, CDR2 SYGVKD. The CDR3 totals 14 residues. V shed 6 bases and J 3 bases; nucleotides not matched to a gene: 5. The CDR3 sequence is CAISPTGNYNEQFF. The CDR3 DNA reads as TGTGCCATCAGCCCGACAGGGAACTACAATGAGCAGTTCTTC.

V gene TRBV2 combines with J gene TRBJ1-6; TRBD1 is a possible D gene (5 bases). Germline lookup yields CDR1 SNHLY and CDR2 FYNNEI. The CDR3 runs 16 residues. Trimming removed 0 bases at V and 10 bases at J, with 16 bases between. The CDR3 spells CASSEAGGEGNSPLHF. The CDR3 coding sequence is TGTGCCAGCAGTGAAGCGGGGGGAGAGGGGAACTCACCCCTCCACTTT.

This rearrangement joins TRBV18 to TRBJ1-2, with a tentative D call TRBD1 (6 bases). Between the trimmed V and J ends, which lost 3 bases and 7 bases, there was a span of 12 bases. The CDR3 spans 13 residues. CDR1 and CDR2 (germline): KGHSH, LQKENI. The CDR3: CASSPGQQIGYTF. CDR3 DNA: TGTGCCAGCTCACCCGGACAGCAGATTGGCTACACCTTC.

CDR3: CASSFAGGPYEQYF. The CDR3, as DNA: TGTGCCAGCAGCTTTGCGGGGGGCCCCTACGAGCAGTACTTC. The chain recombines TRBV7-2 with TRBJ2-7; 8 bases fit TRBD2. The trim removed 3 bases at V and 2 bases at J, leaving 3 bases unmatched. The length of the CDR3 is 14 residues. Germline values: CDR1 SGHTA, CDR2 FQGNSA.

The chain has TRBV5-4 and TRBJ1-5; D perhaps matches TRBD1 (5 bases). Trimming removed 0 bases from V and 4 bases from J, with 8 bases in between. CDR3 length: 14 residues. Germline assignment: CDR1 SGHNT and CDR2 YYREEE (reference sequence). The CDR3 region is CASSLEGMNQPQHF. CDR3 nucleotides: TGTGCCAGCAGCTTGGAGGGGATGAATCAGCCCCAGCATTTT. Supplemented by reference TRBV5-4 and TRBJ1-5, the full variable domain reads ETGVTQSPTHLIKTRGQQVTLRCSSQSGHNTVSWYQQALGQGPQFIFQYYREEENGRGNFPPRFSGLQFPNYSSELNVNALELDDSALYLCASSLEGMNQPQHFGDGTRLSIL.

The genes are TRBV3-1 (or the pseudogene TRBV3-2) and TRBJ1-2; 8 bases align to TRBD1. V dropped 2 bases and J dropped 7; count of bases not matched to a gene: 6. CDR1 LGHDT and CDR2 YNNKEL come from the germline V gene (reference sequence). The CDR3 is made up of 14 amino acids. CDR3 loop: CASSQIDRGSGYTF. CDR3 in DNA: TGTGCCAGCAGCCAAATAGACAGGGGATCTGGCTACACCTTC.

The chain has TRBV6-5 and TRBJ2-7; 8 bases map to TRBD1. V lost 5 bases to trimming and J lost 0 bases; unmatched junction nucleotides: 6. The CDR3 is 15 amino acids. Germline V gives CDR1 MNHEY, CDR2 SVGAGI. DNA for the CDR3: TGTGCCAGCAGTCAGGGGGCGGGAAGCTCCTACGAGCAGTACTTC. It encodes CASSQGAGSSYEQYF.

The chain uses TRBV6-2 or TRBV6-3 and TRBJ1-5, with TRBD1 matching 10 bases. Germline CDR1 reads MNHEY; CDR2 reads SVGEGT. The junction had 15 bases not matched to a gene; V was cut back by 6 bases and J by 10 bases. This CDR3 has 16 residues. In DNA, the CDR3 is TGTGCCAGCAGCCACCCGACAGGGGGCCTTTGGTTCCCCCAGCATTTT. This sequence encodes CASSHPTGGLWFPQHF.

This clone was found a few times. The rearrangement uses TRBV11-2 and TRBJ2-1, with D possibly TRBD1 on 6 matching bases. The CDR3 length is 16 residues. Trimming stripped 4 bases from V and 0 bases from J, with 13 bases between. CDR1 SGHAT and CDR2 FQNNGV come from the germline V gene. CDR3 loop: CASSWNRAPSYNEQFF. CDR3 nucleotide sequence: TGTGCCAGCAGCTGGAACAGGGCCCCCTCCTACAATGAGCAGTTCTTC.

The genes are TRBV3-1 (or the pseudogene TRBV3-2) and TRBJ1-6; 9 bases map to TRBD1. The CDR3 covers 13 residues. V lost 6 bases to trimming and J lost 9 bases; unmatched junction nucleotides: 3. Germline assignment: CDR1 LGHDT and CDR2 YNNKEL (reference sequence). The CDR3 reads CASSSDRGSPLHF. The DNA of the CDR3 is TGTGCCAGCAGTTCGGACAGGGGTTCACCCCTCCACTTT.

The chain has TRBV7-9 and TRBJ2-3; 14 bases match TRBD2. The CDR3 has 18 residues. The V gene end was trimmed by 3 bases and the J gene end by 4 bases; junction bases not matched to a gene: 9. CDR1 is SEHNR, CDR2 FQNEAQ, per germline (reference sequence). The CDR3 reads CASSLVGTSGSFPDTQYF. The CDR3 DNA sequence: TGTGCCAGCAGCTTGGTAGGGACTAGCGGGAGTTTTCCAGATACGCAGTATTTT.

The chain joins TRBV28 to TRBJ1-2; 8 positions match TRBD1. The CDR3 runs to 13 residues. Germline values: CDR1 MDHEN, CDR2 SYDVKM. Trimming at V came to 10 bases and at J to 6 bases, leaving 10 bases not matched to a gene. CDR3: CATPTGAADGYTF. For the CDR3, the DNA is TGTGCCACGCCGACAGGGGCGGCGGATGGCTACACCTTC.

This rearrangement joins TRBV27 to TRBJ1-1; 8 bases map to TRBD1. Germline V gene sequence: CDR1 MNHEY, CDR2 SMNVEV (reference sequence). CDR3 size: 14 residues. The trim removed 6 bases at V and 0 bases at J, leaving 3 bases unmatched. CDR3 bases: TGTGCCAGCAGGGACAGGGACATGAACACTGAAGCTTTCTTT. Residues: CASRDRDMNTEAFF.

The table lists this clone with a count of one. J is TRBJ1-1 and V is TRBV29-1; 10 bases agree with TRBD1. CDR3 length equals 13 residues. Germline CDR1 and CDR2: SQVTM and ANQGSEA. V shed 6 bases, J shed 5 bases, and the junction held 6 bases outside the gene matches. The CDR3 DNA sequence: TGCAGCGTCCGGACAGGGGGAGGAACTGAAGCTTTCTTT. Its translation: CSVRTGGGTEAFF.

This clone appeared once. The chain links TRBV5-4 to TRBJ2-7, with D possibly TRBD2 on 5 matching bases. The CDR3 runs to 13 residues. Trimming shortened V by 4 bases and J by 5 bases, and 13 bases separated the two germline ends. Per the germline V gene, CDR1 is SGHNT and CDR2 is YYREEE (reference sequence). This chain's CDR3 is CASSTPGNHEQYF. As DNA, the CDR3 is TGTGCCAGCAGCACACCCGGGAATCACGAGCAGTACTTC.

The genes are TRBV12-3 or TRBV12-4 and TRBJ1-1, with a tentative D call TRBD1 (6 bases). This CDR3 has 13 residues. V was trimmed by 6 bases and J by 3 bases, leaving 11 bases between them. CDR3 bases: TGTGCCAGCAGGACACAGGGTCACACTGAAGCTTTCTTT. Protein product: CASRTQGHTEAFF.

The chain joins TRBV7-8 to TRBJ2-7; 8 nucleotides align to TRBD2. V trimming: 5 bases; J trimming: 2 bases; junction bases outside the gene matches: 8. The CDR3 contains 15 residues. Looked up from germline, CDR1 is SGHVS and CDR2 is FQNEAQ. CDR3 sequence reads: CASSPPGGKTYEQYF. The CDR3 DNA sequence: TGTGCCAGCAGCCCCCCGGGAGGGAAAACCTACGAGCAGTACTTC.

The chain employs TRBV20-1 and TRBJ2-5, with D hard to call. V was trimmed by 6 bases and J by 2 bases, leaving 7 bases between them. The CDR3 is made up of 11 amino acids. CDR1 is DFQATT and CDR2 is SNEGSKA in the germline V gene (reference sequence). CDR3 sequence (DNA): TGCAGTGCCCCGGGTCAAGAGACCCAGTACTTC. Its protein product is CSAPGQETQYF.

The V gene is TRBV18, the J gene TRBJ1-1, with a tentative D call TRBD1 (6 bases). CDR1 KGHSH and CDR2 LQKENI come from the germline V gene. The CDR3 runs to 13 residues. V shed 2 bases and J shed 7 bases, with 11 bases lying between them. The CDR3 DNA follows: TGTGCCAGCTCACCAGTCCTAGGGGGTGAAGCTTTCTTT. Translation: CASSPVLGGEAFF.

The rearrangement uses TRBV9 and TRBJ2-2; 7 bases are shared with TRBD1. Germline loops: CDR1 SGDLS, CDR2 YYNGEE. The CDR3 covers 16 residues. Trimming took 3 bases from V and 1 from J; bases not matched to a gene: 6. The CDR3 reads CASSETGTVNTGELFF. The DNA for the CDR3 is TGTGCCAGCAGCGAAACCGGGACAGTGAACACCGGGGAGCTGTTTTTT.